What follows are 8 T cell receptor beta chains derived from one specimen sequenced in a study of blood T cell repertoires in COVID-19. Only in-frame clones appear in the TCRdb table, and some are missing; sequencing was by immunoSEQ multiplex PCR. The sample has some 150,000 clones, 80% to 90% seen once. Sequenced input: peripheral blood. The receptors derive from a woman aged 40 to 49 with acute or convalescent COVID-19.

J is TRBJ2-4 and V is TRBV7-6, with TRBD2 matching 13 bases. CDR1 is SGHVS, CDR2 FNYEAQ, per germline. There are 16 residues in the CDR3. J lost 8 bases, V lost 1 base, and 5 bases had no gene match. Here the CDR3 reads CASSLELAGGPDIQYF. CDR3 nucleotides: TGTGCCAGCAGCTTAGAACTAGCGGGAGGGCCTGACATTCAGTACTTC. The full variable domain, with the rest looked up from reference TRBV7-6 and TRBJ2-4, is GAGVSQSPRYKVTKRGQDVALRCDPISGHVSLYWYRQALGQGPEFLTYFNYEAQQDKSGLPNDRFSAERPEGSISTLTIQRTEQRDSAMYRCASSLELAGGPDIQYFGAGTRLSVL.

This sequence joins TRBV7-3 and TRBJ1-2; D unclear. Germline CDR1 SGHTA, CDR2 FQGTGA. There are 16 residues in the CDR3. The V and J ends lost 0 bases and 6 bases respectively, with 17 bases between them. The CDR3 sequence is CASSLTLGGRLDGYTF. The CDR3 DNA sequence: TGTGCCAGCAGCTTAACTTTGGGTGGCCGCCTAGATGGCTACACCTTC. The full variable domain, completed using reference TRBV7-3 and TRBJ1-2, is GAGVSQTPSNKVTEKGKYVELRCDPISGHTALYWYRQSLGQGPEFLIYFQGTGAADDSGLPNDRFFAVRPEGSVSTLKIQRTERGDSAVYLCASSLTLGGRLDGYTFGSGTRLTVV.

The J gene is TRBJ2-6, the V gene TRBV4-3; 7 bases align to TRBD1. The CDR3 consists of 16 residues. With V trimmed by 0 bases and J by 2 bases, 1 base remained unmatched. Germline loops: CDR1 LGHNA, CDR2 YSLEER. CDR3 in DNA: TGCGCCAGCAGCCAAGATGGGACAGCTGGGGCCAACGTCCTGACTTTC. Its translation: CASSQDGTAGANVLTF.

The chain recombines TRBV2 with TRBJ2-5, with 8 positions matching TRBD2. The CDR3 contains 16 residues. V lost 3 bases, J lost 1 base, and 7 bases stayed unmatched. Germline CDR1 SNHLY, CDR2 FYNNEI. Here the CDR3 reads CASSEGKAGGQETQYF. The CDR3 bases are TGTGCCAGCAGTGAGGGGAAGGCGGGAGGCCAAGAGACCCAGTACTTC. The complete variable domain, with remaining parts taken from reference TRBV2 and TRBJ2-5, reads EPEVTQTPSHQVTQMGQEVILRCVPISNHLYFYWYRQILGQKVEFLVSFYNNEISEKSEIFDDQFSVERPDGSNFTLKIRSTKLEDSAMYFCASSEGKAGGQETQYFGPGTRLLVL.

CDR3 coding DNA: TGTGCCAGCAGCGAAGCGGGGGGGGTTTCTTTCTTT. Its protein is CASSEAGGVSFF. V usage is TRBV11-2 and J usage is TRBJ1-1, with D maybe TRBD1 (5 bases). V was clipped by 5 bases and J by 12 bases, with 16 bases between them. The CDR3 runs to 12 residues. Germline CDR1 is SGHAT and CDR2 is FQNNGV. The complete variable domain, with remaining parts taken from reference TRBV11-2 and TRBJ1-1, reads EAGVAQSPRYKIIEKRQSVAFWCNPISGHATLYWYQQILGQGPKLLIQFQNNGVVDDSQLPKDRFSAERLKGVDSTLKIQPAKLEDSAVYLCASSEAGGVSFFGQGTRLTVV.

This sequence joins TRBV7-3 and TRBJ2-3; TRBD1 agrees at 7 bases. There are 16 residues in the CDR3. Trimming cost V 0 bases and J 6 bases; bases outside gene matches: 9. Germline V gives CDR1 SGHTA, CDR2 FQGTGA. The CDR3 sequence is CASSLTKGQHLDTQYF. The CDR3 DNA reads as TGTGCCAGCAGCTTAACGAAGGGACAGCATTTGGATACGCAGTATTTT. The full variable domain, in which reference TRBV7-3 and TRBJ2-3 provide the parts outside the CDR3, is GAGVSQTPSNKVTEKGKYVELRCDPISGHTALYWYRQSLGQGPEFLIYFQGTGAADDSGLPNDRFFAVRPEGSVSTLKIQRTERGDSAVYLCASSLTKGQHLDTQYFGPGTRLTVL.

This chain connects TRBV7-2 to TRBJ2-7; 14 nucleotides align to TRBD2. The CDR3 totals 15 residues. Germline CDR1 SGHTA, CDR2 FQGNSA. The junction had 1 base not matched to a gene; V was cut back by 1 base and J by 5 bases. The CDR3 spells CASSLVGLAGDEQYF. In DNA form, the CDR3 reads TGTGCCAGCAGCTTAGTGGGACTAGCGGGAGACGAGCAGTACTTC.

This clone occurred once. The V gene is TRBV6-5, the J gene TRBJ1-2, with 8 bases that match TRBD1. Losses at the gene ends were 6 bases for V and 4 bases for J; bases not matched to a gene: 10. This CDR3 contains 15 residues. Germline V gives CDR1 MNHEY, CDR2 SVGAGI. The DNA for the CDR3 is TGTGCCAGCAGCCCATATGGACAGGGTAGCTATGGCTACACCTTC. Its translation: CASSPYGQGSYGYTF.